A single sample is the source of the 16 T cell receptor beta chains below, sequenced in a study of shared clonotypes between healthy human individuals. Clones were read by immunoSEQ multiplex PCR, and TCRdb kept only the in-frame ones, dropping some. The sample lists some 1.5 million clones, 95% to 99% occurring once. Material: naive CD4+ T cells sorted from blood. The subset denotes: CD45RA+ positively selected. These receptors came from a man aged 25 to 45 in good health.

This chain joins TRBV5-1 and TRBJ2-5; weak D call: TRBD1 (5 bases). Deletions cut 0 bases from V and 4 bases from J, with 13 bases between. The CDR3 spans 15 residues. Germline assignment: CDR1 SGHRS and CDR2 YFSETQ. CDR3 DNA: TGCGCCAGCAGCTTGGATCAGTCAGGGCGAGAGACCCAGTACTTC. As protein: CASSLDQSGRETQYF.

This rearrangement joins TRBV5-1 to TRBJ2-7; 11 positions agree with TRBD2. V shed 6 bases and J 2 bases; nucleotides not matched to a gene: 4. CDR3 size: 14 residues. Germline V gene sequence: CDR1 SGHRS, CDR2 YFSETQ. CDR3: CASKGLAAAYEQYF. The CDR3 DNA is TGCGCCAGCAAGGGACTAGCGGCGGCCTACGAGCAGTACTTC.

The chain is built from TRBV19 and TRBJ1-1; 9 nucleotides match TRBD1. The trim removed 4 bases at V and 8 bases at J, leaving 2 bases unmatched. The CDR3 totals 12 residues. Germline CDR1 reads LNHDA; CDR2 reads SQIVND (reference sequence). CDR3 DNA: TGTGCCAGTAGTACCACAGGGGGCGAAGCTTTCTTT. Translation: CASSTTGGEAFF.

The rearrangement uses TRBV5-5 and TRBJ1-4; a weak D match, TRBD1 (5 bases). The CDR3 has 14 residues. V was trimmed by 2 bases and J by 6 bases, leaving 11 bases between them. The germline CDR1 and CDR2 sequences are SGHKS and YYEKEE (reference sequence). The CDR3 here is CASSFQGPDEKLFF. CDR3 DNA: TGTGCCAGCAGCTTCCAGGGCCCCGATGAAAAACTGTTTTTT.

The chain combines TRBV5-4 with TRBJ1-2; D is unresolved. Germline-derived CDR1 and CDR2 are SGHNT and YYREEE (reference sequence). The V end was cut by 4 bases, the J end by 8 bases, with 12 bases between. This CDR3 contains 12 residues. In DNA form, the CDR3 reads TGTGCCAGCAGCAAAGGTCTCGGAGGCTACACCTTC. Its protein is CASSKGLGGYTF.

The chain couples TRBV5-4 to TRBJ2-3; 9 positions agree with TRBD1. The V gene's germline CDR1 is SGHNT and CDR2 YYREEE (reference sequence). This CDR3 is 17 amino acids long. Trimming took 2 bases from V and 2 from J; bases not matched to a gene: 9. DNA for the CDR3: TGTGCCAGCAGCTTCTTCCCGGGACAGGGACCCACAGATACGCAGTATTTT. The encoded protein is CASSFFPGQGPTDTQYF. The full variable domain, completed using reference TRBV5-4 and TRBJ2-3, is ETGVTQSPTHLIKTRGQQVTLRCSSQSGHNTVSWYQQALGQGPQFIFQYYREEENGRGNFPPRFSGLQFPNYSSELNVNALELDDSALYLCASSFFPGQGPTDTQYFGPGTRLTVL.

This clone was detected only once. This chain uses TRBV18 with TRBJ2-7; TRBD1 matches 7 bases. Germline V gives CDR1 KGHSH, CDR2 LQKENI. V shed 4 bases, J shed 6 bases, and the junction held 3 bases outside the gene matches. The CDR3 sequence is 12 residues long. For the CDR3, the DNA is TGTGCCAGCTCACTCGGGACAGTCGAGCAGTACTTC. Its translation: CASSLGTVEQYF.

CDR3 region: CASSLRGGTQYF. For the CDR3, the DNA is TGTGCCAGCAGTTTACGAGGAGGTACGCAGTATTTT. The genes are TRBV28 and TRBJ2-3; D is possibly TRBD2 (5 bases). Germline V lookup: CDR1 MDHEN, CDR2 SYDVKM. The germline V and J ends were trimmed by 2 bases and 8 bases, with 8 bases remaining between them. The CDR3 loop spans 12 amino acids.

This chain connects TRBV9 to TRBJ2-5; 9 nucleotides line up with TRBD2. Germline V gene data show CDR1 as SGDLS and CDR2 as YYNGEE. The CDR3 sequence is 15 residues long. After removal of 0 bases from V and 5 bases from J, the junction contained 5 bases not matched to a gene. The CDR3 reads CASSVGGLAGETQYF. The CDR3 bases are TGTGCCAGCAGCGTAGGGGGACTAGCAGGGGAGACCCAGTACTTC.

This chain joins TRBV21-1 and TRBJ2-1. TRBV21-1 is labeled a pseudogene. There are 15 residues in the CDR3. The CDR3 DNA reads TGTGCCAGCAGCTTGGGGGAGCGGATCTACAATGAGCAGTTCTTC. Its protein product is CASSLGERIYNEQFF.

The rearrangement joins TRBV5-1 to TRBJ1-1; D is unresolved. The germline V gene has CDR1 SGHRS and CDR2 YFSETQ. CDR3 length: 15 amino acids. Trimming removed 0 bases from V and 9 bases from J, with 18 bases in between. In nucleotides, the CDR3 is TGCGCCAGCAGCTTGGGCGCCGGGAGTGAAACACAAGCTTTCTTT. It is translated as CASSLGAGSETQAFF.

The genes are TRBV11-2 and TRBJ2-7, with TRBD1 as a possible D gene (6 bases). Trimming removed 3 bases at V and 1 base at J, with 22 bases between. From germline, CDR1 is SGHAT and CDR2 FQNNGV. The CDR3 length is 18 residues. The CDR3 DNA reads TGTGCCAGCAGCTTCGACGTAGGACAGACACTCCCTTCCTACGAGCAGTACTTC. It specifies CASSFDVGQTLPSYEQYF. Full variable domain (outside the CDR3, taken from reference TRBV11-2 and TRBJ2-7): EAGVAQSPRYKIIEKRQSVAFWCNPISGHATLYWYQQILGQGPKLLIQFQNNGVVDDSQLPKDRFSAERLKGVDSTLKIQPAKLEDSAVYLCASSFDVGQTLPSYEQYFGPGTRLTVT.

This chain joins TRBV7-2 and TRBJ2-7, with 10 bases aligning to TRBD2. The V gene's germline CDR1 is SGHTA and CDR2 FQGNSA. The CDR3 is 13 amino acids. V shed 5 bases and J 12 bases; nucleotides not matched to a gene: 10. The CDR3 here is CASSKAGGPTRYF. CDR3 sequence (DNA): TGTGCCAGCAGCAAAGCGGGAGGGCCTACACGGTACTTC.

This clone showed up just once. This sequence joins TRBV28 and TRBJ1-2, with a tentative D call TRBD1 (6 bases). V lost 9 bases and J lost 6, with 17 bases in between. The CDR3 totals 13 residues. Germline loops: CDR1 MDHEN, CDR2 SYDVKM. CDR3 residues: CASSGTPRDGYTF. CDR3 DNA: TGTGCCAGTTCCGGGACACCCAGGGATGGCTACACCTTC.

The V call is TRBV18, the J call TRBJ2-1, with D possibly called TRBD1 or TRBD2 (5 bases each). The germline V and J ends were trimmed by 2 bases and 6 bases, with 8 bases remaining between them. Germline loops: CDR1 KGHSH, CDR2 LQKENI. This CDR3 contains 13 residues. The CDR3 protein is CASSPAGTNEQFF. The DNA for the CDR3 is TGTGCCAGCTCACCAGCAGGGACCAATGAGCAGTTCTTC.

This chain joins TRBV9 and TRBJ2-1; either TRBD1 or TRBD2 may supply D (5 bases each). The CDR3 has 16 amino acids. V shed 0 bases and J shed 4 bases, with 14 bases lying between them. Germline-derived CDR1 and CDR2 are SGDLS and YYNGEE. The DNA of the CDR3 is TGTGCCAGCAGCGTAGACCCCGGGACGGAATACAATGAGCAGTTCTTC. As protein: CASSVDPGTEYNEQFF.